This T cell receptor (beta chain) was recorded in a study of cytomegalovirus exposure and HLA in healthy donors. A multiplex PCR was run with 60 Vbeta primers and 13 Jbeta primers. Only in-frame clones appear in the TCRdb table, and some are missing; sequencing was by immunoSEQ multiplex PCR. The sample records around 100,000 clones, 74% being singletons. V lost 5 bases and J 5 bases, leaving 20 bases between the germline ends. Germline lookup yields CDR1 SGHDN and CDR2 FVKESK. The CDR3 is 16 residues long. The chain couples TRBV14 to TRBJ2-3; maybe TRBD1 (5 bases). This TCR was sampled from a middle-aged man in good health and CMV-seropositive. The sample was PBMCs. CDR3 coding DNA: TGTGCCAGCAGCTTAGGGGCCTACCTCTCACAAGATACGCAGTATTTT. Encoded protein: CASSLGAYLSQDTQYF.